Below, 23 T cell receptor beta chains from the same sample are listed, as sequenced in a study of blood T cell repertoires in COVID-19. TCRdb keeps only in-frame clones here, not all; method: immunoSEQ multiplex PCR. The table includes 150,000 or so clones, roughly 85% detected once. Sample: PBMCs or T cells enriched from blood (not recorded which). The receptors were sampled from a woman between 50 and 59 years old who had recovered from COVID-19.

The chain uses TRBV9 and TRBJ2-1; 8 bases are a match to TRBD2. CDR1 is SGDLS and CDR2 is YYNGEE in the germline V gene. This CDR3 comprises 16 residues. V was clipped by 2 bases and J by 5 bases; unmatched bases: 9. The DNA of the CDR3 is TGTGCCAGCAGCGTCCTTTGGCGGGGGGCTAACAATGAGCAGTTCTTC. This encodes CASSVLWRGANNEQFF. Filled out from reference TRBV9 and TRBJ2-1, the complete variable domain reads DSGVTQTPKHLITATGQRVTLRCSPRSGDLSVYWYQQSLDQGLQFLIQYYNGEERAKGNILERFSAQQFPDLHSELNLSSLELGDSALYFCASSVLWRGANNEQFFGPGTRLTVL.

In the case of this clone: At one boundary the junction diverges from the germline segment, which might be a read error. The CDR3 loop reads CASSSPTGNPEAFF. The CDR3 nucleotides are TGCGCCAGCAGCTCGCCCACAGGGAACCCTGAAGCTTTCTTT. V and J are TRBV5-1 and TRBJ1-1; possibly TRBD1 for D (6 bases). Germline CDR1 and CDR2: SGHRS and YFSETQ. The CDR3 is made up of 14 amino acids.

The chain uses TRBV11-1 and TRBJ2-1, with D possibly matching TRBD2 (7 bases). CDR3 length equals 15 residues. CDR1 and CDR2 from the germline V gene are SGHAT and FQDESV (reference sequence). V was shortened by 7 bases and J by 3 bases, with 16 bases between the two germline ends. The CDR3 reads CASTLARGGYNEQFF. Written as DNA, the CDR3 is TGTGCCAGCACATTGGCTAGGGGGGGCTACAATGAGCAGTTCTTC.

This clone has a single count. The J gene is TRBJ2-5, the V gene TRBV28; D gene uncertain. Germline values: CDR1 MDHEN, CDR2 SYDVKM. Trimming stripped 1 base from V and 5 bases from J, with 5 bases between. This CDR3 spans 12 amino acids. CDR3 protein: CASSLFRETQYF. The CDR3 DNA reads TGTGCCAGCAGTTTATTCAGGGAGACCCAGTACTTC.

The chain recombines TRBV27 with TRBJ2-6; no clear D. The CDR3 has 12 residues. V lost 4 bases and J 4 bases, leaving 2 bases between the germline ends. Germline values: CDR1 MNHEY, CDR2 SMNVEV (reference sequence). In DNA form, the CDR3 reads TGTGCCAGCAGTTCAGGGGCCAACGTCCTGACTTTC. Translating it yields CASSSGANVLTF.

The chain recombines TRBV6-2 or TRBV6-3 with TRBJ2-7; 9 bases line up with TRBD2. J lost 6 bases, V lost 4 bases, and 7 bases had no gene match. The CDR3 runs to 14 residues. CDR1 and CDR2 from the germline V gene are MNHEY and SVGEGT. The chain's CDR3 is CASSSLAGLGEQYF. CDR3 DNA sequence: TGTGCCAGCAGTTCGCTAGCGGGACTCGGCGAGCAGTACTTC.

This clone was recorded once. This sequence joins TRBV11-2 and TRBJ1-2; D is undetermined. Germline CDR1 and CDR2: SGHAT and FQNNGV. Deletions cut 5 bases from V and 0 bases from J, with 7 bases between. The CDR3 consists of 13 residues. The DNA of the CDR3 is TGTGCCAGCAGCAGCCACGCTAACTATGGCTACACCTTC. It translates to CASSSHANYGYTF.

This chain uses TRBV9 with TRBJ1-2, with 9 bases that match TRBD1. The CDR3 length is 16 residues. J gave up 8 bases and V 0 bases, and 11 bases lay outside the gene matches. Looked up from germline, CDR1 is SGDLS and CDR2 is YYNGEE. CDR3 nucleotides: TGTGCCAGCAGCGTAGCCGCCGGACAGGGGAACGGAGGCTACACCTTC. This sequence encodes CASSVAAGQGNGGYTF.

V gene TRBV28 combines with J gene TRBJ1-1; D is uncertain. V was shortened by 7 bases and J by 6 bases, with 12 bases between the two germline ends. The CDR3 extends over 12 amino acids. Germline V gene lookup returns CDR1 MDHEN and CDR2 SYDVKM. CDR3: CASTRGLPEAFF. The CDR3 DNA is TGTGCCAGCACACGGGGTTTGCCTGAAGCTTTCTTT. Combining the CDR3 with reference TRBV28 and TRBJ1-1 gives the whole variable domain DVKVTQSSRYLVKRTGEKVFLECVQDMDHENMFWYRQDPGLGLRLIYFSYDVKMKEKGDIPEGYSVSREKKERFSLILESASTNQTSMYLCASTRGLPEAFFGQGTRLTVV.

The chain carries TRBV9 and TRBJ2-1; no firm D call. V lost 3 bases, J lost 0 bases, and 13 bases lay in between. CDR1 SGDLS and CDR2 YYNGEE come from the germline V gene. This CDR3 is 16 amino acids long. The CDR3, as DNA: TGTGCCAGCAGCGGGAGAAGAGGAAGCTCCTACAATGAGCAGTTCTTC. It is translated as CASSGRRGSSYNEQFF.

The J gene is TRBJ2-3, the V gene TRBV29-1, with TRBD1 matching over 12 bases. Germline V gives CDR1 SQVTM, CDR2 ANQGSEA. Losses at the gene ends were 3 bases for V and 4 bases for J; bases not matched to a gene: 2. The CDR3 sequence is 14 residues long. DNA for the CDR3: TGCAGCGTTGAGGGGACAGGGGGCGCAGATACGCAGTATTTT. This gives the protein CSVEGTGGADTQYF.

The rearrangement joins TRBV28 to TRBJ1-1, with 12 bases fitting TRBD1. The germline V gene has CDR1 MDHEN and CDR2 SYDVKM. Trimming cost V 4 bases and J 1 base; bases outside gene matches: 1. This CDR3 spans 15 amino acids. DNA for the CDR3: TGTGCCAGCAGTTCGGGACAGGGGGCGAACACTGAAGCTTTCTTT. It specifies CASSSGQGANTEAFF. Looking up the rest from reference TRBV28 and TRBJ1-1 gives the full variable domain: DVKVTQSSRYLVKRTGEKVFLECVQDMDHENMFWYRQDPGLGLRLIYFSYDVKMKEKGDIPEGYSVSREKKERFSLILESASTNQTSMYLCASSSGQGANTEAFFGQGTRLTVV.

This clone has a handful of counts. The rearrangement joins TRBV5-4 to TRBJ2-2; TRBD1 is a possible D gene (5 bases). The CDR3 loop spans 14 amino acids. The V end lost 2 bases, the J end lost 1 base, and 6 bases lay between the germline ends. The V gene's germline CDR1 is SGHNT and CDR2 YYREEE (reference sequence). CDR3 coding DNA: TGTGCCAGCAGCTTCGACAGGAACACCGGGGAGCTGTTTTTT. This encodes CASSFDRNTGELFF.

This clone came up a few times. The chain recombines TRBV9 with TRBJ2-7, with a tentative D call TRBD2 (5 bases). Per germline, CDR1 SGDLS and CDR2 YYNGEE. The CDR3 sequence is 16 residues long. V shed 0 bases and J shed 1 base, with 14 bases lying between them. The CDR3 protein is CASSVAPATNSYEQYF. CDR3 DNA: TGTGCCAGCAGCGTAGCCCCCGCGACTAATTCCTACGAGCAGTACTTC.

The CDR3 region has the DNA TGTGCCAGTGGGCCCACGACAGGGCGTTTGAACACTGAAGCTTTCTTT. This sequence encodes CASGPTTGRLNTEAFF. The V and J genes are TRBV19 and TRBJ1-1, with 7 bases that match TRBD1. The CDR3 length is 16 residues. CDR1 LNHDA and CDR2 SQIVND come from the germline V gene (reference sequence). With 8 bases clipped from V and 0 bases from J, the junction kept 12 bases outside the gene matches.

The rearrangement links TRBV19 to TRBJ2-3; tentative D call: TRBD1 (6 bases). This CDR3 contains 16 residues. Trimming stripped 1 base from V and 0 bases from J, with 11 bases between. Germline CDR1 reads LNHDA; CDR2 reads SQIVND (reference sequence). The CDR3 bases are TGTGCCAGTAGTATAGGAACAGGGTCTAGCACAGATACGCAGTATTTT. Amino acids: CASSIGTGSSTDTQYF. The whole variable domain, remainder taken from reference TRBV19 and TRBJ2-3, is DGGITQSPKYLFRKEGQNVTLSCEQNLNHDAMYWYRQDPGQGLRLIYYSQIVNDFQKGDIAEGYSVSREKKESFPLTVTSAQKNPTAFYLCASSIGTGSSTDTQYFGPGTRLTVL.

This clone is a singleton in its sample. The chain links TRBV5-1 to TRBJ1-1; D not certain. The CDR3 covers 14 residues. Germline CDR1 reads SGHRS; CDR2 reads YFSETQ. Trimming removed 7 bases from V and 5 bases from J, with 18 bases in between. CDR3 sequence: CASQAKGGVTEAFF. CDR3 sequence (DNA): TGCGCCAGCCAAGCTAAGGGAGGAGTGACTGAAGCTTTCTTT.

The chain joins TRBV5-5 to TRBJ1-1, with D hard to call. The CDR3 has 15 residues. Trimming pared 3 bases from V and 7 bases from J, leaving 19 bases between. Looked up from germline, CDR1 is SGHKS and CDR2 is YYEKEE (reference sequence). The CDR3 nucleotides are TGTGCCAGCAGCTGGCGGACTGTTAGTAATGATGAAGCTTTCTTT. Its protein is CASSWRTVSNDEAFF.

In DNA form, the CDR3 reads TGTGCCAGCTCACCGGGAGGGGTTGACACCGGGGAGCTGTTTTTT. Protein: CASSPGGVDTGELFF. This chain connects TRBV18 to TRBJ2-2, with 7 bases that match TRBD2. The J segment lost 3 bases and the V segment lost 3 bases, leaving 4 bases of the junction unmatched. Looked up from germline, CDR1 is KGHSH and CDR2 is LQKENI. The CDR3 loop spans 15 amino acids.

V gene TRBV5-1 combines with J gene TRBJ2-7; 9 positions agree with TRBD2. Trimming took 4 bases from V and 2 from J; bases not matched to a gene: 10. Per germline, CDR1 SGHRS and CDR2 YFSETQ. This CDR3 region has 16 residues. The CDR3 region has the DNA TGCGCCAGCAGCACAATTACCGGGACTAGCCCCTACGAGCAGTACTTC. This gives the protein CASSTITGTSPYEQYF.

V and J are TRBV7-9 and TRBJ1-2, with TRBD1 identical over 8 bases. The CDR3 is 15 amino acids. The V gene end was trimmed by 4 bases and the J gene end by 8 bases; junction bases not matched to a gene: 12. Germline V gives CDR1 SEHNR, CDR2 FQNEAQ (reference sequence). CDR3 amino acids: CASSSVRGRVLGYTF. The CDR3 bases are TGTGCCAGCAGCTCCGTCAGGGGGCGGGTATTAGGCTACACCTTC. Using reference TRBV7-9 and TRBJ1-2 for the parts outside the CDR3, the full variable domain is DTGVSQNPRHKITKRGQNVTFRCDPISEHNRLYWYRQTLGQGPEFLTYFQNEAQLEKSRLLSDRFSAERPKGSFSTLEIQRTEQGDSAMYLCASSSVRGRVLGYTFGSGTRLTVV.

This clone showed up just a few times. This chain joins TRBV9 and TRBJ2-4; the match to TRBD1 covers 10 bases. Germline V CDR1 and CDR2: SGDLS, YYNGEE. J lost 7 bases, V lost 4 bases, and 2 bases had no gene match. CDR3 length: 13 residues. The CDR3 sequence is CASSQGQGNIQYF. The CDR3 DNA follows: TGTGCCAGCAGCCAGGGACAGGGGAACATTCAGTACTTC.

The chain is built from TRBV24-1 and TRBJ2-3, with 8 bases that match TRBD1. The CDR3 sequence is 13 residues long. Germline V gene data show CDR1 as KGHDR and CDR2 as SFDVKD. V trimming: 7 bases; J trimming: 1 base; junction bases outside the gene matches: 0. The CDR3 region is CATRGQGTDTQYF. Here the CDR3 DNA reads TGTGCCACCAGGGGACAGGGCACAGATACGCAGTATTTT.